This is a list of T cell receptor beta chains from one sample in a study of Ad26.COV2.S vaccination and SARS-CoV-2 variants. Method: immunoSEQ multiplex PCR; TCRdb's copy keeps in-frame clones and lacks some. The sample lists some 350,000 clones; around 90% were seen once. Material: peripheral blood, obtained in a trial of Ad26.COV2.S vaccine versus placebo. The receptors come from a person aged 18-60 years who received the Ad26.COV2.S COVID-19 vaccine or a placebo. Each CDR3 is given with its conserved first and last residue. D genes are given only for firm matches. Clone sizes are given selectively: once, few, many, or a class where the clone is expanded.

cdr3_aa	cdr3_nt	d_call	clone_size	v_call	j_call
CASSRTGGGTAYNEQFF	TGTGCCAGCAGCCGGACTGGGGGCGGGACCGCCTACAATGAGCAGTTCTTC	NA	NA	TRBV9	TRBJ2-1
CASSPGGSYGYTF	TGTGCCAGCAGCCCGGGGGGAAGCTATGGCTACACCTTC	NA	NA	TRBV5-8	TRBJ1-2
CASNADRRNEQFF	TGTGCCAGCAACGCGGACAGGCGTAATGAGCAGTTCTTC	TRBD1	NA	TRBV12-3/TRBV12-4	TRBJ2-1
CASSGIGTDPVEAFF	TGTGCCAGCAGTGGTATCGGGACAGACCCAGTCGAAGCTTTCTTT	TRBD1	NA	TRBV25-1	TRBJ1-1
CAFSDTYNQPQHF	TGTGCCTTCTCGGACACCTACAATCAGCCCCAGCATTTT	NA	NA	TRBV15	TRBJ1-5
CASSIKTSGGASEQFF	TGCGCCAGCAGCATAAAGACTAGCGGGGGGGCGAGTGAGCAGTTCTTC	TRBD2	few	TRBV5-1	TRBJ2-1
CASQTGYLQDTQYF	TGTGCCAGCCAGACAGGGTATCTTCAAGATACGCAGTATTTT	TRBD1	NA	TRBV6-6	TRBJ2-3
CASSLEAGGFFSTDTQYF	TGTGCCAGCAGTTTGGAAGCGGGGGGATTCTTTAGCACAGATACGCAGTATTTT	TRBD2	NA	TRBV27	TRBJ2-3
CATTGSYNEQFF	TGTGCCACTACTGGGTCCTACAATGAGCAGTTCTTC	NA	NA	TRBV2	TRBJ2-1
CASSQDIAGYSPLHF	TGTGCCAGCAGCCAAGATATCGCGGGGTATTCACCCCTCCACTTT	NA	NA	TRBV3-1/TRBV3-2	TRBJ1-6
CASSYGGRTNEKLFF	TGTGCCAGCAGTTACGGGGGGCGGACTAATGAAAAACTGTTTTTT	NA	NA	TRBV6-5	TRBJ1-4
CASSPGTGNHQPQHF	TGCGCCAGCAGCCCCGGGACAGGGAACCATCAGCCCCAGCATTTT	TRBD1	NA	TRBV4-3	TRBJ1-5
CASSQLAGPTDTQYF	TGCGCCAGCAGCCAACTAGCGGGGCCCACAGATACGCAGTATTTT	TRBD2	NA	TRBV4-3	TRBJ2-3
CASSLEGLYTEAFF	TGTGCCAGCAGCTTAGAAGGGTTGTACACTGAAGCTTTCTTT	NA	NA	TRBV7-9	TRBJ1-1
CASSSSGGPDTQYF	TGTGCCAGCAGCTCTTCGGGAGGGCCAGATACGCAGTATTTT	TRBD2	NA	TRBV7-6	TRBJ2-3
CASSLVSGGSTDTQYF	TGCGCCAGCAGCTTGGTTAGCGGGGGCTCCACAGATACGCAGTATTTT	TRBD2	NA	TRBV5-1	TRBJ2-3
CASSKTSGGGTGELFF	TGTGCCAGCAGCAAGACTAGCGGGGGGGGCACCGGGGAGCTGTTTTTT	TRBD2	NA	TRBV3-1/TRBV3-2	TRBJ2-2
CASSPGTGLNYGYTF	TGTGCCAGCAGTCCAGGGACAGGCCTAAACTATGGCTACACCTTC	TRBD1	NA	TRBV27	TRBJ1-2
CASSQVSGKVDSYNEQFF	TGTGCCAGCTCGCAGGTTAGCGGGAAGGTTGACTCCTACAATGAGCAGTTCTTC	TRBD2	NA	TRBV18	TRBJ2-1
CASSRLVEAKNTQYF	TGTGCCAGCAGCCGACTAGTAGAGGCTAAGAATACGCAGTATTTT	NA	NA	TRBV27	TRBJ2-3
CASSSGGGLGLEAFF	TGTGCCAGCAGCTCCGGAGGGGGACTGGGCCTAGAAGCTTTCTTT	NA	NA	TRBV7-2	TRBJ1-1
CASSSDRGKENTEAFF	TGTGCCAGCAGCTCAGACAGGGGGAAGGAGAACACTGAAGCTTTCTTT	TRBD1	NA	TRBV7-9	TRBJ1-1
CATTGWENNSPLHF	TGTGCCACGACGGGGTGGGAGAATAATTCACCCCTCCACTTT	NA	NA	TRBV19	TRBJ1-6
CASSLGENIQYF	TGTGCCAGTAGCCTCGGCGAAAACATTCAGTACTTC	NA	NA	TRBV19	TRBJ2-4
CASTLLAGEGYTQYF	TGTGCCAGCACCCTACTAGCGGGGGAGGGATATACGCAGTATTTT	TRBD2	NA	TRBV2	TRBJ2-3
CATPNPGFF	TGTGCCACCCCGAACCCAGGGTTCTTT	NA	NA	TRBV21-1	TRBJ1-1
CASRDTRNTEAFF	TGTGCCAGCAGGGACACACGGAACACTGAAGCTTTCTTT	NA	NA	TRBV7-9	TRBJ1-1
CASSLLIDTGELFF	TGCGCCAGCAGTCTTCTGATCGACACCGGGGAGCTGTTTTTT	NA	NA	TRBV5-1	TRBJ2-2
CASSYEGSLTYEQYF	TGTGCCAGCAGTTACGAAGGGTCTCTTACCTACGAGCAGTACTTC	NA	few	TRBV6-2/TRBV6-3	TRBJ2-7
CASSVTMIEQFF	TGTGCCAGCAGTGTTACCATGATAGAGCAGTTCTTC	NA	NA	TRBV25-1	TRBJ2-1
CASSGQMNTEAFF	TGTGCCAGCAGTGGACAGATGAACACTGAAGCTTTCTTT	NA	NA	TRBV27	TRBJ1-1
CASSIAAGSPNTGELFF	TGTGCCAGTAGTATAGCTGCAGGGTCCCCGAACACCGGGGAGCTGTTTTTT	NA	once	TRBV19	TRBJ2-2
CASSPYSGTGWATEAFF	TGTGCCAGCTCACCATACTCCGGCACAGGTTGGGCCACTGAAGCTTTCTTT	NA	NA	TRBV18	TRBJ1-1
CASSYAQAGKHEQFF	TGTGCCAGCAGTTACGCCCAGGCGGGGAAACATGAGCAGTTCTTC	NA	NA	TRBV6-2/TRBV6-3	TRBJ2-1
CASSRNDRGPNYGYTF	TGTGCCAGCAGTCGAAACGACAGGGGACCCAACTATGGCTACACCTTC	TRBD1	NA	TRBV6-6	TRBJ1-2
CASGDVGGDTQYF	TGTGCCAGCGGGGACGTCGGGGGAGATACGCAGTATTTT	NA	NA	TRBV7-3	TRBJ2-3
CASSLGSTGGSGNTIYF	TGTGCCAGCAGCTTAGGCTCGACAGGGGGCTCTGGAAACACCATATATTTT	TRBD1	NA	TRBV7-2	TRBJ1-3
CASSSDGSYEQYF	TGTGCCAGCAGTTCGGACGGGTCCTACGAGCAGTACTTC	NA	NA	TRBV12-3/TRBV12-4	TRBJ2-7
CASSKDRFGNTEAFF	TGTGCCAGCAGCAAGGACAGGTTTGGGAACACTGAAGCTTTCTTT	TRBD1	NA	TRBV11-2	TRBJ1-1
CASSEVGGAYNEQFF	TGTGCCAGCAGTGAAGTGGGCGGGGCCTACAATGAGCAGTTCTTC	NA	NA	TRBV6-1	TRBJ2-1
CASSPRTAYTEAFF	TGTGCCAGCAGCCCGCGGACAGCTTACACTGAAGCTTTCTTT	NA	few	TRBV2	TRBJ1-1
CASSLVGDSPLHF	TGCGCCAGCAGCTTGGTTGGGGACTCACCCCTCCACTTT	NA	NA	TRBV5-1	TRBJ1-6
CASSESTGDNSPLHF	TGTGCCAGCAGTGAATCCACAGGGGATAATTCACCCCTCCACTTT	TRBD1	NA	TRBV25-1	TRBJ1-6
CASSPGSGRANEQFF	TGTGCCAGCTCACCAGGGAGCGGGAGGGCCAATGAGCAGTTCTTC	TRBD2	NA	TRBV18	TRBJ2-1
CASSSHPGTGNTEAFF	TGTGCCAGCAGTTCCCACCCCGGGACAGGGAACACTGAAGCTTTCTTT	TRBD1	NA	TRBV27	TRBJ1-1